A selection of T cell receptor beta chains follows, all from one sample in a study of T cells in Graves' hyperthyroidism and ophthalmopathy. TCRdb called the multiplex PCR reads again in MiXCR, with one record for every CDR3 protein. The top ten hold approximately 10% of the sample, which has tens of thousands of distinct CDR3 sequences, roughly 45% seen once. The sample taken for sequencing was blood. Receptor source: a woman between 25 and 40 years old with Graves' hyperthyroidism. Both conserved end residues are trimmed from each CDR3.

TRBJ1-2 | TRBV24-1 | ATSPSPGTPNYGYT
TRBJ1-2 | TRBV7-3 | ASSQQPNYGYT
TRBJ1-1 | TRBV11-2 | ASSFHREAAF
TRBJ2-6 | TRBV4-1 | ASGKISGANVLT
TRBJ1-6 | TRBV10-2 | ASSPYGDNSPLH
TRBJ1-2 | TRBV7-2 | ASSLGFYGYT
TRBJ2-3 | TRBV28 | ASSRPEAGGSDTQY
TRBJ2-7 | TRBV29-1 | SVVKFGTGHYEQY
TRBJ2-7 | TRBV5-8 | ASNVWAGSYEQY
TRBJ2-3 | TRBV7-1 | ASSRYLAGDTDTQY
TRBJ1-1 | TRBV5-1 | ASSKGQGGLTEAF
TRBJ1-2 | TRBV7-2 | ASSSRGEDGYT
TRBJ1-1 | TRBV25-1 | ASSSTGDAEAF
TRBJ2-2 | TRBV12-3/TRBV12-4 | ASSSLAGNTGELF
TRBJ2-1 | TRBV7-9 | ASSLRREGRYNEQF
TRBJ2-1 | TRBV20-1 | SARGWRDLNEQF
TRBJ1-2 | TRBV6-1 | ASSGARGSCGYT
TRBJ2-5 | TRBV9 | ASSPGLGETQY
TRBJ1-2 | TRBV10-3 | ASSEGGRGSYGYT
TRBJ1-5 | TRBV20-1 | SASEGRRDQPQH
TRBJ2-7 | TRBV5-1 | ASSSPGGVYEQY
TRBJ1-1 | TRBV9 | ASARDTTEAF
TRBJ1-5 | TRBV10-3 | AISDRLDNQPQH
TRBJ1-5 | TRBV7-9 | ASSQDSNQPQH
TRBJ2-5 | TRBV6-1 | ASGEETQY
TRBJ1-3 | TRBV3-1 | ASSPRSGNTIY
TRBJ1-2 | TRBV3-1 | ASSQGRDTYNYGYT
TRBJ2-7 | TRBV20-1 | SASLTQDEQY
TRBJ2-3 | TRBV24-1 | ATATSTDTQY
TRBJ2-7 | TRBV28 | ASSGFGGHFNYEQY
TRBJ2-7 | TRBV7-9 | ASSFSTSGSSYEQY
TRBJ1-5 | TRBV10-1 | ASSESNGGGQPQH
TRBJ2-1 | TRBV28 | ASGVSTDTQF
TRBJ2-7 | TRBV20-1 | SARGTESSYEQY
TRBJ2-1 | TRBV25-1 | ASSEYWPSGNYNEQF
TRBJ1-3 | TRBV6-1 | ASSETGGAKGYTIY
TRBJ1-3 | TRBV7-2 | ASSLTYSGNTIY
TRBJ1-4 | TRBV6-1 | ASRLKTGTVNPFANEKLF
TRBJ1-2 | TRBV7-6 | ASSFDRRIGDNYGYT
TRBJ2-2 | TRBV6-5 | ASTDRTDTGELF
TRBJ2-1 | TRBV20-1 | SARGLTSSYNEQF